These 8 T cell receptor beta chains originate from one sample sequenced in a study of beta chain features in type 1 diabetes. Their recognized antigens are unknown. Expressed TCRB transcripts were sequenced after all isolated RNA was converted to cDNA. Produced via immunoSEQ multiplex PCR; TCRdb's table is partial and in-frame only. This sample carries 160,000 or so clones, roughly 63% of them seen once, and the ten largest clones take roughly 0.092%. Study-wide points: Shortening that was moderate but significant affected the TCRB CDR3s of Type 1 diabetes patients in all four CD4+ subsets.

The sequencing sample was made of naive CD4+ T cells from blood. The receptors originated from a man aged 30 to 39 with type 1 diabetes.

The rearrangement joins TRBV6-5 to TRBJ2-2; D is ambiguous. Germline V gene lookup returns CDR1 MNHEY and CDR2 SVGAGI. V was clipped by 7 bases and J by 4 bases, with 7 bases between them. There are 12 residues in the CDR3. The CDR3 is CASKSFTGELFF. Written as DNA, the CDR3 is TGTGCCAGCAAGTCATTCACCGGGGAGCTGTTTTTT.

The rearrangement links TRBV6-5 to TRBJ2-7; the D gene is possibly TRBD1 (6 bases). The CDR3 covers 15 residues. CDR1 is MNHEY, CDR2 SVGAGI, per germline. Trimming took 4 bases from V and 5 from J, leaving 18 bases between them. CDR3 loop: CASSSSPGERHEQYF. The CDR3 nucleotides read TGTGCCAGCAGTTCGAGCCCAGGGGAGAGGCACGAGCAGTACTTC.

CDR3 bases: TGCGCCAGCAGCCCCGGACTAGCGGGGGGCCAAGAGACCCAGTACTTC. Translated: CASSPGLAGGQETQYF. The chain couples TRBV4-1 to TRBJ2-5, with 14 bases lining up with TRBD2. J gave up 1 base and V 4 bases, and 2 bases lay outside the gene matches. This CDR3 comprises 16 residues. CDR1 is MGHRA and CDR2 is YSYEKL in the germline V gene.

The table lists this clone with a few counts. The chain combines TRBV29-1 with TRBJ1-6; 7 nucleotides align to TRBD1. V lost 7 bases, J lost 8 bases, and 8 bases stayed unmatched. Germline CDR1 is SQVTM and CDR2 is ANQGSEA. This CDR3 region has 13 residues. CDR3 region: CSAQDRVDSPLHF. CDR3 DNA: TGCAGCGCACAAGACAGGGTAGATTCACCCCTCCACTTT. Drawing the rest from reference TRBV29-1 and TRBJ1-6, the complete variable domain is SAVISQKPSRDICQRGTSLTIQCQVDSQVTMMFWYRQQPGQSLTLIATANQGSEATYESGFVIDKFPISRPNLTFSTLTVSNMSPEDSSIYLCSAQDRVDSPLHFGNGTRLTVT.

V usage is TRBV30 and J usage is TRBJ2-2; D gene ambiguous. V was clipped by 2 bases and J by 0 bases, with 7 bases between them. Per germline, CDR1 GTSNPN and CDR2 SVGIG (reference sequence). This CDR3 has 14 amino acids. Written as DNA, the CDR3 is TGTGCCTGGAGTAACCTTGCGAACACCGGGGAGCTGTTTTTT. It encodes CAWSNLANTGELFF.

The chain employs TRBV30 and TRBJ2-1, with D unclear. Trimming cost V 1 base and J 11 bases, with 9 bases left between them. The CDR3 length is 11 residues. Germline CDR1 GTSNPN, CDR2 SVGIG (reference sequence). The CDR3 DNA sequence: TGTGCCTGGAGTGACCGGACCCAGCAGTTCTTC. Translating gives CAWSDRTQQFF.

This clone was seen a few times. Written as DNA, the CDR3 is TGTGCCAGTAGTATGTCTAGTGAGCGCACAGATACGCAGTATTTT. Translation: CASSMSSERTDTQYF. The chain uses TRBV19 and TRBJ2-3; D unclear. This CDR3 region has 15 residues. V dropped 3 bases and J dropped 1 base, with 11 bases sitting between them. In germline, CDR1 is LNHDA, CDR2 SQIVND (reference sequence).

V gene TRBV2 combines with J gene TRBJ2-5; D perhaps matches TRBD1 (5 bases). Trimming took 7 bases from V and 0 from J, leaving 6 bases between them. Germline assignment: CDR1 SNHLY and CDR2 FYNNEI. The CDR3 extends over 12 amino acids. The CDR3 DNA is TGTGCCAGCAAAGGGGACCAAGAGACCCAGTACTTC. The encoded protein is CASKGDQETQYF.